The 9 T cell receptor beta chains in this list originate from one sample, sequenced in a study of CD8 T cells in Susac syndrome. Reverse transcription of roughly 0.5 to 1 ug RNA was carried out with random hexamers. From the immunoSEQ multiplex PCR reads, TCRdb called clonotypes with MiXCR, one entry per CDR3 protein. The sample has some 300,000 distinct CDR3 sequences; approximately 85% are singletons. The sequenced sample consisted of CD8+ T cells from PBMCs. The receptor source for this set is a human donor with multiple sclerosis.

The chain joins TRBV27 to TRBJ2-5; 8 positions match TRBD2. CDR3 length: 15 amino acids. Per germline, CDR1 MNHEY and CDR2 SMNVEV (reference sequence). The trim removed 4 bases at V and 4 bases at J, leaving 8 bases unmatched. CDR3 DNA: TGTGCCAGCAGTTCCCCCGGGGGGGCGGGAGAGACCCAGTACTTC. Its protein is CASSSPGGAGETQYF.

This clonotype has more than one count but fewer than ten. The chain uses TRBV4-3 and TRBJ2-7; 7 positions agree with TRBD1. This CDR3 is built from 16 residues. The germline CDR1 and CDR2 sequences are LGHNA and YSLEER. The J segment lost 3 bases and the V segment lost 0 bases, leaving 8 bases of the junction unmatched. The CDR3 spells CASSQDFGTDDYEQYF. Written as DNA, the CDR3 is TGCGCCAGCAGCCAAGATTTTGGGACAGACGACTACGAGCAGTACTTC.

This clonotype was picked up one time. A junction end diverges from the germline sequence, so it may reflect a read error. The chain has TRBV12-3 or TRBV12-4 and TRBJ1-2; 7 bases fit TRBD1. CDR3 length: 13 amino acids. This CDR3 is CASSLGPSETGDF. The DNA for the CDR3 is TGTGCCAGCAGTTTAGGCCCCTCGGAAACAGGGGACTTC.

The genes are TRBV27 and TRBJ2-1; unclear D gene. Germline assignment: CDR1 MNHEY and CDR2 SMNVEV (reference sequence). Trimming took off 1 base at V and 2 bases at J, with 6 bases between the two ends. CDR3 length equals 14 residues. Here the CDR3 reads CASSLYWTYNEQFF. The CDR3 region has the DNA TGTGCCAGCAGTTTATACTGGACCTACAATGAGCAGTTCTTC.

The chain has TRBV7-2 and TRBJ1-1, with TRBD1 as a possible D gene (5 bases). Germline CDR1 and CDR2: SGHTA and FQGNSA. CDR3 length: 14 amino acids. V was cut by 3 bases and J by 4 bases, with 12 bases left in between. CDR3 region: CASSFYAGGTEAFF. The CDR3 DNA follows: TGTGCCAGCAGCTTTTACGCCGGGGGCACTGAAGCTTTCTTT.

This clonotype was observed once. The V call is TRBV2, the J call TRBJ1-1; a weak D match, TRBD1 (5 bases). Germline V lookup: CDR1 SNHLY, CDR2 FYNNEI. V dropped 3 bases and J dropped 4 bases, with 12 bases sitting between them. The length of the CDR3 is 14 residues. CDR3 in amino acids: CASSERDRFTEAFF. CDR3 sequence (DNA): TGTGCCAGCAGTGAGAGGGACCGGTTCACTGAAGCTTTCTTT.

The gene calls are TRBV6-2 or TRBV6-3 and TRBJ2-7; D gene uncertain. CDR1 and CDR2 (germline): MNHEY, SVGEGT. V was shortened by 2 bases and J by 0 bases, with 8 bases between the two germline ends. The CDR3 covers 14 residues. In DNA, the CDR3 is TGTGCCAGCAGTTACGCGTTTAGCTCCTACGAGCAGTACTTC. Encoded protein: CASSYAFSSYEQYF.

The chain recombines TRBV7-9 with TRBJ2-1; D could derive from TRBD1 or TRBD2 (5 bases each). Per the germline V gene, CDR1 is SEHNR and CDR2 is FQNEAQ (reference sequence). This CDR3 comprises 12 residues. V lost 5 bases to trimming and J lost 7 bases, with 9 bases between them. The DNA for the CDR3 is TGTGCCAGCAGCGATGAGGGGAATGAGCAGTTCTTC. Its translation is CASSDEGNEQFF. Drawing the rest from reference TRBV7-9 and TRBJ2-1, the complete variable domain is DTGVSQNPRHKITKRGQNVTFRCDPISEHNRLYWYRQTLGQGPEFLTYFQNEAQLEKSRLLSDRFSAERPKGSFSTLEIQRTEQGDSAMYLCASSDEGNEQFFGPGTRLTVL.

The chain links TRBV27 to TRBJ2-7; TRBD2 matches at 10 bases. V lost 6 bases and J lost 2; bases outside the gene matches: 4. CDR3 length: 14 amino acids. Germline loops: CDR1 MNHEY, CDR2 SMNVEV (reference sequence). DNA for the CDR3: TGTGCCAGCAGATGGACTAGCGGTGCCTACGAGCAGTACTTC. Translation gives CASRWTSGAYEQYF.